What follows is one T cell receptor beta chain and its context. Its antigen target is currently unknown. Base qualities were left out, and no much larger clone turns up one base away. The data are from a study of cytomegalovirus exposure and HLA in healthy donors (dated by TCRdb to between 2016 and 2019). General notes on the study: An earlier analysis of approximately 640 of the donors reported 250 to 300 Gb of sequence data and approximately 110 million unique TCR beta sequences from some 180 million T cells. Roughly 320 gigabases of sequencing data and around 80 million unique TCR sequences made up an early release that covered nearly 650 HLA-typed donors. Among the roughly 430 genotyped donors, approximately 76% belonged to the genetic ancestry cluster associated with self-reported Caucasian donors. The aim of the study was to test whether cataloging public T cell receptors could identify signatures of past pathogen exposure. The study used immunosequencing to profile the T cell repertoires of approximately 690 subjects and linked those repertoires to cytomegalovirus serostatus. Along with the approximately 600-subject first cohort, a separate validation cohort of over 90 different subjects was used. To predict cytomegalovirus infection status, the study combined high-throughput TCR immunosequencing, statistical association of individual TCRs with disease status, and machine learning. A later analysis re-examined previously published TCR beta repertoires from about 670 donors and added high-resolution HLA genotyping to investigate patterns of TCR occurrence. The later analysis used no new phenotypic data to find candidate immune exposures, relying instead on TCR beta sequences and their occurrence across donors. An earlier analysis of approximately 500 of the donors applied high-throughput TCR beta sequencing to assess whether each TCR beta V gene segment acted as functional or pseudogenic. Donor age, sex, ethnicity and CMV serostatus were collected together with the repertoire data. In a later genetic analysis, genome-wide SNP genotypes for about three fifths of the roughly 670 donors were used, and that subset was treated as a discovery cohort. Every discovery cohort repertoire had been produced on one sequencing platform. HLA typing included class I and class II loci at four-digit resolution. Typing coverage varied by locus: roughly 629-640 donors for A, B, C, DRB1 and DQB1; 500 to 550 for DQA1; over 600 for DPA1; under 490 for DPB1. About 5 DR-DQ haplotypes were handled as single units for association and clustering, since linkage in the cohort was strong. Among over 350 genotyped donors of the cohort, an average of 235,054 unique TCR beta nucleotide sequences were sequenced per donor, 15% to 20% of them non-productive.

From V the trimming removes 1 base and from J it removes 3 bases, while the gene matches leave 3 bases of the junction unaccounted for. There are 14 amino acids in the CDR3, from cysteine to phenylalanine inclusive. Only the CDR3 DNA is retained, 42 bases long and in frame from the first base. CDR1 and CDR2 are drawn from the germline V gene (reference sequence): SEHNR, FQNEAQ. What the study reported, not specific to this receptor: It was suggested by the authors that the approach could potentially be generalized to other disease states and immunological phenotypes. A total of fewer than 200 TCR beta chains were listed by the study as associated with cytomegalovirus. Because counts were too low, roughly 16 rarely observed V segments, including chromosome 9 orphons, were left out of the earlier analysis of a few hundred of the donors. This cohort had only TCR beta chains sequenced, and the lack of alpha or paired-chain data limited which features could be detected. Most CMV-associated TCR beta chains appeared to be HLA-restricted in a later analysis, and the HLA associations seemed to be driven largely by CMV exposure. In vitro tests confirmed that a few of the cytomegalovirus-associated TCR beta chains recognize cytomegalovirus antigens. Roughly uniform sequencing depth across donors was assumed in presence/absence analyses, although this assumption may not hold. In a later genetic analysis, fewer N-insertions in productive TCRs were reported among donors in an Asian-associated ancestry cluster than the roughly 640-donor mean. At a false discovery rate of 0.05, a later analysis linked under 20,000 TCR beta sequences to specific HLA alleles. The classifier was reported to diagnose cytomegalovirus status with high specificity and sensitivity in both the original and validation cohorts. In an earlier analysis of 587 of the donors, most TCR beta V segments appeared in productive rearrangements about 87% or about 30% of the time, broadly matching IMGT annotations. Linkage disequilibrium might explain the correlated functional status among segregating V segments, but an unknown experimental factor could not be ruled out. The only immune exposure information available for the cohort was CMV serostatus. The 87-base-pair reads could not distinguish some IMGT-functional V segments, including TRBV6-2 and TRBV6-3, so those segments were excluded. The sequencing pipeline was judged likely to have produced a cluster of highly shared sequence variants as a technical artifact. Because HLA typing was missing for some donors at each locus, association tests included only the typed subset. Across donors, most TCR sequences were observed very rarely, whereas some public TCRs were present in many individuals. Strong co-occurrence of HLA alleles, especially DR and DQ, made assigning TCR associations to individual alleles difficult. An association between a missense DCLRE1C variant and V-gene and J-gene trimming of TCR beta chains was found in a later genetic analysis and replicated in an independent cohort. In a later analysis, the rate of TCR association differed among HLA loci, with DRB1 alleles having the most associated TCRs and HLA-C alleles having the fewest. A later analysis found that HLA-associated TCR beta chains were more clonally expanded and had lower generation probabilities than equally common non-associated chains. In a later analysis, several top co-occurrence clusters were reported to appear linked to parvovirus B19, influenza, CMV and Epstein-Barr virus. A further reported finding was that TCR beta sequences accurately predicted the HLA-A and HLA-B alleles for most subjects in the first cohort.

The cohort comprised around 690 healthy bone marrow donors. All cohort members were sampled while nominally healthy, although unrecorded immune exposures were likely present. The donor was CMV seronegative and was included in the group of 352 seronegative cohort members. Every donor gave a peripheral blood sample, and the peripheral blood mononuclear cells from that sample were used for TCR beta sequencing. The Qiagen DNeasy Blood Extraction Kit was used to extract genomic DNA from the blood cell samples. The library was produced with the immunoSEQ multiplex PCR assay. A mixture of 60 forward primers for TCR Vbeta segments and 13 reverse primers for TCR Jbeta segments was used in the multiplex PCR. Amplification of the CDR3 region of rearranged TCR beta genes was performed with a multiplex PCR assay on genomic DNA. Amplified TCR beta libraries were sequenced as 87-base-pair reads on the Illumina HiSeq System. In the original analysis: Across the 500 to 850 repertoires, a later analysis counted 78 million or so unique TCR beta chains, 8.5 million to 12 million of which were shared by at least two donors. Raw reads were error-corrected and collapsed into unique sequences by a nearest-neighbor algorithm in which closely related sequences were merged to remove PCR and sequencing errors. Alignment of CDR3 sequences to IMGT reference sequences was used to assign V, D and J gene segments. For a sequence to be retained, a match of at least six nucleotides to both a V gene segment and a J gene segment was required. Rearrangements were called productive when the CDR3 lacked stop codons and stayed in frame with V and J; all others were non-productive. CDR3 was defined by IMGT convention, running from the second conserved V-encoded cysteine to the conserved J-encoded phenylalanine. The earlier analysis of around 640 of the donors excluded sequences that lacked an unambiguous match to a single V gene segment. In an earlier analysis of 587 of the donors, a V segment was called functional when productive rearrangements were above 56.7%, and segregating when the standard deviation between donors exceeded 5%. A statistical classification framework was developed to diagnose cytomegalovirus status using the catalog of TCR beta chain sequences. In a later analysis, TCR nucleotide sequences were compared against IMGT/GENE-DB human TR gene sequences so that V and J genes could be assigned. A later analysis assigned CDR3 sequences and most-parsimonious VDJ recombination scenarios with the TCRdist pipeline. A later analysis defined each TCR beta chain by its CDR3 amino acid sequence plus V-gene family, and excluded reads lacking a unique V-gene family. As a way to deal with suspected cross-contamination and a sequencing artifact, a later analysis dropped over 550 nucleotide sequences that were highly shared and had low generation probability. A later analysis calculated a clonal expansion index for each public chain from normalized within-repertoire ranks of inferred template counts. In a later analysis, generation probabilities were computed using a VDJ recombination model fitted to out-of-frame rearrangements, and the results were checked against IGoR. A later analysis scored TCR-TCR, TCR-HLA and TCR-CMV co-occurrence with hypergeometric tests, applying a repertoire-size bias correction to TCR pairs. To estimate false discovery rates, a later analysis permuted the HLA or CMV assignments 20 times. A later analysis grouped co-occurring TCRs with DBSCAN, adding TCRdist sequence similarity when clustering within HLA-allele-positive subsets. For co-occurrence clustering, repertoires with fewer than 30,000 or more than 120,000 public chains were excluded, along with about five repertoires with anomalous nucleotide sharing. What TCRdb holds here is the immuneACCESS table cut down to in-frame rearrangements. Part of the clones is not present; checked against another copy, under half of the missing clones reflect an unresolved V gene, and the others are unexplained. V and J calls and clone size are given by that table; D and trimming were obtained from the DNA. The sample table holds about 190,000 clones, of which around 87% were seen once. The biggest ten clones account for about 1.7% of the sample.

This TCR was recovered from a woman aged 18-29 years in good health and CMV-seronegative. In this chain, TRBV7-9 is recombined with TRBJ2-7; 7 central bases correspond to TRBD2. Sequencing was carried out using PBMCs. The DNA reads TGTGCCAGCAGCTTAGATGCTAGCGGCTACGAGCAGTACTTC. Its protein product is CASSLDASGYEQYF.